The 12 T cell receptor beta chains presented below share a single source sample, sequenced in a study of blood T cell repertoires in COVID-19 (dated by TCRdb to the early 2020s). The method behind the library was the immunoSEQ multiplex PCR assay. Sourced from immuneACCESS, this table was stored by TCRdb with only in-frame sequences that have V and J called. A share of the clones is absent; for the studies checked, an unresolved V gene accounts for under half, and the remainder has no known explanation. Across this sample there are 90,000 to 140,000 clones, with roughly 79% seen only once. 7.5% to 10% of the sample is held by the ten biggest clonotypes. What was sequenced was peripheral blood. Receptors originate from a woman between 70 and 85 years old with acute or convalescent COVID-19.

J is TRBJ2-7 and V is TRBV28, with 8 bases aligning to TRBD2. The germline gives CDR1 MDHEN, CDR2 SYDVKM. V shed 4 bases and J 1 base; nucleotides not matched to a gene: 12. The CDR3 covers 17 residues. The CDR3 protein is CASSSRGAGVLSYEQYF. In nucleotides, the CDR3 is TGTGCCAGCAGTTCCCGGGGAGCGGGAGTTCTGTCCTACGAGCAGTACTTC.

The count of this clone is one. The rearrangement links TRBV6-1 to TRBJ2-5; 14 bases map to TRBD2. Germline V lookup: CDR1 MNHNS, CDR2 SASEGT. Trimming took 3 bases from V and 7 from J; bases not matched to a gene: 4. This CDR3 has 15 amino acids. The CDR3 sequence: CASSDGTSGGRTQYF. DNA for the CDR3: TGTGCCAGCAGTGATGGGACTAGCGGGGGTAGGACCCAGTACTTC.

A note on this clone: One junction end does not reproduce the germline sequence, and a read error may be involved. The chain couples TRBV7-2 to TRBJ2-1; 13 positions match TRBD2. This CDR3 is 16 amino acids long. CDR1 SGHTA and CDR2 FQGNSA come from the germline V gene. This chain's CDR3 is CASRLGLAGVHNEQFF. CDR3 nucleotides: TGTGCCAGCAGGTTAGGACTAGCGGGAGTCCACAATGAGCAGTTCTTC. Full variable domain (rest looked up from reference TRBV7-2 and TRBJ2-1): GAGVSQSPSNKVTEKGKDVELRCDPISGHTALYWYRQSLGQGLEFLIYFQGNSAPDKSGLPSDRFSAERTGGSVSTLTIQRTQQEDSAVYLCASRLGLAGVHNEQFFGPGTRLTVL.

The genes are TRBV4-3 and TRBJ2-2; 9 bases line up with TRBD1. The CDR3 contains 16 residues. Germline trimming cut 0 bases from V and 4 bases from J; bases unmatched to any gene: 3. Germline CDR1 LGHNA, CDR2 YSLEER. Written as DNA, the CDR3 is TGCGCCAGCAGCCAAGAACCACAGGGGGCCACCGGGGAGCTGTTTTTT. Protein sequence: CASSQEPQGATGELFF.

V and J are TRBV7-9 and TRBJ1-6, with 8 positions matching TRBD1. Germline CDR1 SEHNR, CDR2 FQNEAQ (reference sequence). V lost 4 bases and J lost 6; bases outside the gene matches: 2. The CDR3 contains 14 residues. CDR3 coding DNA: TGTGCCAGCAGCTCGGACAGGGCTAATTCACCCCTCCACTTT. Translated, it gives CASSSDRANSPLHF. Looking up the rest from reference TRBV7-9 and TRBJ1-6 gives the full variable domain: DTGVSQNPRHKITKRGQNVTFRCDPISEHNRLYWYRQTLGQGPEFLTYFQNEAQLEKSRLLSDRFSAERPKGSFSTLEIQRTEQGDSAMYLCASSSDRANSPLHFGNGTRLTVT.

The CDR3 nucleotides are TGTGCCAGCAGTGAATCAGGGGAAGGTCAGCCCCAGCATTTT. This encodes CASSESGEGQPQHF. The V call is TRBV25-1, the J call TRBJ1-5; the D gene is possibly TRBD1 (6 bases). This CDR3 spans 14 amino acids. The V gene's germline CDR1 is MGHDK and CDR2 SYGVNS. Trimming pared 1 base from V and 6 bases from J, leaving 10 bases between.

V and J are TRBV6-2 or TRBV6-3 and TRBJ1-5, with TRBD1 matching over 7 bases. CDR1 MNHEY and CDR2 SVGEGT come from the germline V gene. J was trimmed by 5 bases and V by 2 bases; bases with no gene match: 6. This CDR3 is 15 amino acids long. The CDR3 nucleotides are TGTGCCAGCAGTTACGCCGGGACAGCAGATCAGCCCCAGCATTTT. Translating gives CASSYAGTADQPQHF.

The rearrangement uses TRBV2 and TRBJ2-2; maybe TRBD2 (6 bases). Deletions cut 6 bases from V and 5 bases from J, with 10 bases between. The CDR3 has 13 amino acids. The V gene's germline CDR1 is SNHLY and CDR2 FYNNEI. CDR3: CASSAGRTGELFF. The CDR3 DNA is TGTGCCAGCAGCGCGGGACGGACCGGGGAGCTGTTTTTT.

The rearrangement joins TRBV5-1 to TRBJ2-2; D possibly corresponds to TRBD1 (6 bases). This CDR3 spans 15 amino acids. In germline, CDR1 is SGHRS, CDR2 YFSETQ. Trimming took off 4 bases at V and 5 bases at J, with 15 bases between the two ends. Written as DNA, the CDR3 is TGCGCCAGCAGCCTGGACAGCCCCAAGACCGGGGAGCTGTTTTTT. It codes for CASSLDSPKTGELFF.

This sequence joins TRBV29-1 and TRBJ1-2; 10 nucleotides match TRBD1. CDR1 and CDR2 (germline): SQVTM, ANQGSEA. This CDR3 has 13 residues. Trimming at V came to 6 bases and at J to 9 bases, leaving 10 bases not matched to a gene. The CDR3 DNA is TGCAGCGTGACAGGGGGCGCCCATTATAGCTACACCTTC. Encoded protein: CSVTGGAHYSYTF.

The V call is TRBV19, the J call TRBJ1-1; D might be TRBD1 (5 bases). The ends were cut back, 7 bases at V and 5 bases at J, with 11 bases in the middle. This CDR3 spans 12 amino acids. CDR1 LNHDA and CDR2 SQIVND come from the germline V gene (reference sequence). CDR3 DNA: TGTGCCAGTATCCAGGGATTAACTGAAGCTTTCTTT. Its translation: CASIQGLTEAFF. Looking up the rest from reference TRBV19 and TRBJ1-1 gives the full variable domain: DGGITQSPKYLFRKEGQNVTLSCEQNLNHDAMYWYRQDPGQGLRLIYYSQIVNDFQKGDIAEGYSVSREKKESFPLTVTSAQKNPTAFYLCASIQGLTEAFFGQGTRLTVV.

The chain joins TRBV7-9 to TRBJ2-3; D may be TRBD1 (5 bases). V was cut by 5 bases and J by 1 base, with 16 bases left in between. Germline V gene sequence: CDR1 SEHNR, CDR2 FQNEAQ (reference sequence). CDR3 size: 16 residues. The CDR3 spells CASSPKGIAGTDTQYF. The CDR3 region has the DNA TGTGCCAGCAGCCCCAAGGGGATAGCAGGCACAGATACGCAGTATTTT.